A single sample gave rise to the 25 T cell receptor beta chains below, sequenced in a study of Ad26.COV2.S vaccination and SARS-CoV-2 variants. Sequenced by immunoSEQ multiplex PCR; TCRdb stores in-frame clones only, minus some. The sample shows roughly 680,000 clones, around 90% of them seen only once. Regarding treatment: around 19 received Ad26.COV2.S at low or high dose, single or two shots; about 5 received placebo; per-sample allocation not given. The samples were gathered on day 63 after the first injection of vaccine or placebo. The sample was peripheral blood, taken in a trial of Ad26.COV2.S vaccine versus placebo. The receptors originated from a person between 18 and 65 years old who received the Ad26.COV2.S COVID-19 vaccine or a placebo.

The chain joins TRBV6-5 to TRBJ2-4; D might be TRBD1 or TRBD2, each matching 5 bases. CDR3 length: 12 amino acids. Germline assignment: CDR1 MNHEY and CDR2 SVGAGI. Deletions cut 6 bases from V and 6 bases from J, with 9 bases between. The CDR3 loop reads CASREGTNIQYF. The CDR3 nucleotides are TGTGCCAGCAGAGAGGGGACAAACATTCAGTACTTC.

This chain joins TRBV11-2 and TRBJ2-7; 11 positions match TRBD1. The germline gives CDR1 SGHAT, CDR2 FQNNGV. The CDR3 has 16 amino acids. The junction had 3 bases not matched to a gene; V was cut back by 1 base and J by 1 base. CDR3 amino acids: CASSLGGTGGSYEQYF. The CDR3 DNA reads TGTGCCAGCAGCTTAGGCGGGACAGGGGGTTCCTACGAGCAGTACTTC.

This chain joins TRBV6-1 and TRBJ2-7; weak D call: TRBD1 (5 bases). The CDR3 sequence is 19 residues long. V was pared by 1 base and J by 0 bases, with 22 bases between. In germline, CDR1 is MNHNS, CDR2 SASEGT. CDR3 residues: CASSEGGRGFLTRSYEQYF. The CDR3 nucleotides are TGTGCCAGCAGTGAAGGTGGAAGGGGATTTCTTACCCGCTCCTACGAGCAGTACTTC.

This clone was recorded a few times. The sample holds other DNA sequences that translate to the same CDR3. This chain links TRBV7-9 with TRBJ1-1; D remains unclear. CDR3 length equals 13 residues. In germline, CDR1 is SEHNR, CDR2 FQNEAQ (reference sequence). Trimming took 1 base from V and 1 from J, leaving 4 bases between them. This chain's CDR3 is CASSLGRNTEAFF. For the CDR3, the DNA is TGTGCCAGCAGCTTAGGGCGGAACACTGAAGCTTTCTTT.

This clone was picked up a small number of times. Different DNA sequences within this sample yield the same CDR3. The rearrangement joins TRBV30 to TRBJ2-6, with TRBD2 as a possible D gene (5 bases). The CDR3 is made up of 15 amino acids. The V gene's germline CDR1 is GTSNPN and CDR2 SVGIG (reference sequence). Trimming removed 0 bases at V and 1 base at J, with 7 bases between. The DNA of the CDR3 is TGTGCCTGGAGTGTACTAGGGTCTGGGGCCAACGTCCTGACTTTC. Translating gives CAWSVLGSGANVLTF.

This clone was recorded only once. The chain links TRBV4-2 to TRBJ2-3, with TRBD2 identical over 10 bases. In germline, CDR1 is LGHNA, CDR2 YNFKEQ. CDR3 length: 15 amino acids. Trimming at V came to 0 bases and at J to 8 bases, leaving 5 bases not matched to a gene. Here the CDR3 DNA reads TGTGCCAGCAGCCAAGAGTCTAGCGGGAGAGGTACGCAGTATTTT. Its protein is CASSQESSGRGTQYF.

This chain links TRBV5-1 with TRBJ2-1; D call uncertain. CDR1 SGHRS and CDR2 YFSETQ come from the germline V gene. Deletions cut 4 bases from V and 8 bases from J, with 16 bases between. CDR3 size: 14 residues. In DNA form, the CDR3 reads TGCGCCAGCAGCAAACCGCGCAGTTCCGATGAGCAGTTCTTC. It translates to CASSKPRSSDEQFF.

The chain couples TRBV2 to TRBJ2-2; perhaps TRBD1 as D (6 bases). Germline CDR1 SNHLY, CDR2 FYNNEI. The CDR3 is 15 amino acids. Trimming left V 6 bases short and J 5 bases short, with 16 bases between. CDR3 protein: CASSPDRRHTGELFF. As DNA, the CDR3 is TGTGCCAGCAGCCCCGACAGGCGGCATACCGGGGAGCTGTTTTTT.

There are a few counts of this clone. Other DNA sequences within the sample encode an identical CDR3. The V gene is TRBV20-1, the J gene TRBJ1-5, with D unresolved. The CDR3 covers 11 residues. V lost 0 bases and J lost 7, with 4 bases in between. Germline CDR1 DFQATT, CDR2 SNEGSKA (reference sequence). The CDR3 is CSARDNQPQHF. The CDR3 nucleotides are TGCAGTGCTAGAGATAACCAGCCCCAGCATTTT.

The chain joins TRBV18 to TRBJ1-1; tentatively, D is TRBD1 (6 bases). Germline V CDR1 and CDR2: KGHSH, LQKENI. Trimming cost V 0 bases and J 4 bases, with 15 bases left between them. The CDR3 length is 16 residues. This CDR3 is CASSPPVPGVGTEAFF. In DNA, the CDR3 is TGTGCCAGCTCACCACCCGTTCCAGGGGTGGGCACTGAAGCTTTCTTT.

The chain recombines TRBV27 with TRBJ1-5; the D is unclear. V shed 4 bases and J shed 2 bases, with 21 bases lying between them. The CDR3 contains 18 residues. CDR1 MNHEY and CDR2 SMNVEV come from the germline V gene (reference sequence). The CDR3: CASSSHSGFSSGNQPQHF. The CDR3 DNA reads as TGTGCCAGCAGTTCCCATTCCGGGTTCTCCTCGGGCAATCAGCCCCAGCATTTT.

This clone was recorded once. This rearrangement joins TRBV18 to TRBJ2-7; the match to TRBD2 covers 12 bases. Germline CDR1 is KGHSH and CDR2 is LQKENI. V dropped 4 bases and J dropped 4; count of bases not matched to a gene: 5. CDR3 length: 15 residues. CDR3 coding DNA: TGTGCCAGCTCACTCTCTAGCGGGGGGGAATACGAGCAGTACTTC. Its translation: CASSLSSGGEYEQYF.

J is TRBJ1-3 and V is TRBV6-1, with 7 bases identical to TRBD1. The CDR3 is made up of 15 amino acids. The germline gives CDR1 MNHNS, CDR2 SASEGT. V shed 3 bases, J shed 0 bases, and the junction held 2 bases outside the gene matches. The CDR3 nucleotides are TGTGCCAGCAGTGATGGGACAGTCTCTGGAAACACCATATATTTT. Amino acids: CASSDGTVSGNTIYF.

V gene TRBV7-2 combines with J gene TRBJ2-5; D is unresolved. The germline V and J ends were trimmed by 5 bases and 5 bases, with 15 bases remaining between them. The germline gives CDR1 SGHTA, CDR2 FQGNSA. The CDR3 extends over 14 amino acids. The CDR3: CASSLVRLEETQYF. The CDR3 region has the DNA TGTGCCAGCAGCCTCGTTAGATTGGAGGAGACCCAGTACTTC. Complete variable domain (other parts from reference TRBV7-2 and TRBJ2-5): GAGVSQSPSNKVTEKGKDVELRCDPISGHTALYWYRQSLGQGLEFLIYFQGNSAPDKSGLPSDRFSAERTGGSVSTLTIQRTQQEDSAVYLCASSLVRLEETQYFGPGTRLLVL.

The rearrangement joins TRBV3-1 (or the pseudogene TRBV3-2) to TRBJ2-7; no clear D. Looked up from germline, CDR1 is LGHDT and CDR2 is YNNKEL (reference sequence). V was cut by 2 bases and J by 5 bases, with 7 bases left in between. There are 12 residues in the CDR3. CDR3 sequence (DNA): TGTGCCAGCAGCCAAACAGCGCACGAGCAGTACTTC. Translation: CASSQTAHEQYF.

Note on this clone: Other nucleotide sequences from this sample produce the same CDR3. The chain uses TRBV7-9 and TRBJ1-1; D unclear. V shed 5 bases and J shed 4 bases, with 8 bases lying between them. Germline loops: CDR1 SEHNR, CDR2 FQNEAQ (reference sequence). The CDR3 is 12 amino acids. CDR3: CASSPSSTEAFF. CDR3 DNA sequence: TGTGCCAGCAGCCCCTCAAGCACTGAAGCTTTCTTT.

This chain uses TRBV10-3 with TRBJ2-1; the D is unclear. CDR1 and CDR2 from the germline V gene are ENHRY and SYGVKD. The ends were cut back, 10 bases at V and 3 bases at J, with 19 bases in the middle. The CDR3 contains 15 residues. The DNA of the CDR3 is TGTGCCACCGCCCTTTGGCTAGTCCGCTACAATGAGCAGTTCTTC. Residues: CATALWLVRYNEQFF.

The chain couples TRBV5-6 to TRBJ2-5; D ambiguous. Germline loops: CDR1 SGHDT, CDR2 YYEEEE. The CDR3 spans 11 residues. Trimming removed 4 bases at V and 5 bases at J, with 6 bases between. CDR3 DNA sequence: TGTGCCAGCAGCGACCGCGAGACCCAGTACTTC. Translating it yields CASSDRETQYF. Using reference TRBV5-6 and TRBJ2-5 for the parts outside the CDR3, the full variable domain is DAGVTQSPTHLIKTRGQQVTLRCSPKSGHDTVSWYQQALGQGPQFIFQYYEEEERQRGNFPDRFSGHQFPNYSSELNVNALLLGDSALYLCASSDRETQYFGPGTRLLVL.

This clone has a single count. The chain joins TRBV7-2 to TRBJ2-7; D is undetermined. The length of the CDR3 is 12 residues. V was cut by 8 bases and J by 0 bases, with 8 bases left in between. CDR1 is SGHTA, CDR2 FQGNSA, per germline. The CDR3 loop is CASGPYSYEQYF. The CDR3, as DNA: TGTGCCAGCGGGCCCTACTCCTACGAGCAGTACTTC. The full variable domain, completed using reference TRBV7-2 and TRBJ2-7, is GAGVSQSPSNKVTEKGKDVELRCDPISGHTALYWYRQSLGQGLEFLIYFQGNSAPDKSGLPSDRFSAERTGGSVSTLTIQRTQQEDSAVYLCASGPYSYEQYFGPGTRLTVT.

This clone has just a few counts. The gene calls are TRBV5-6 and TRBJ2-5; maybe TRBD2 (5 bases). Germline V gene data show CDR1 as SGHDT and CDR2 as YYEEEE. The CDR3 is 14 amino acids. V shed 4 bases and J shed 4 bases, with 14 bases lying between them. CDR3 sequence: CASSLPSGLETQYF. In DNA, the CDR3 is TGTGCCAGCAGCCTGCCAAGCGGACTAGAGACCCAGTACTTC.

The CDR3 spells CASSDWVEQFF. CDR3 sequence (DNA): TGTGCCAGCAGTGATTGGGTTGAGCAGTTCTTC. This chain uses TRBV2 with TRBJ2-1; no firm D call. CDR3 length equals 11 residues. Germline CDR1 is SNHLY and CDR2 is FYNNEI. With 3 bases removed from V and 9 bases from J, the gap between germline ends came to 6 bases.

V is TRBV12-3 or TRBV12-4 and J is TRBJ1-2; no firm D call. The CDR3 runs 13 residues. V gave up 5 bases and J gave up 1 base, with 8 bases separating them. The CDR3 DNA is TGTGCCAGCAGTCACGACGGTAACTATGGCTACACCTTC. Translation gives CASSHDGNYGYTF.

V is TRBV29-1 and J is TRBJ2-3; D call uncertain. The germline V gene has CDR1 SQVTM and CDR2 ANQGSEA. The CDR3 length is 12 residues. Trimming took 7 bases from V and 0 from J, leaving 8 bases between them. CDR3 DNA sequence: TGCAGCGCGGAGACTAGCACAGATACGCAGTATTTT. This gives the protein CSAETSTDTQYF.

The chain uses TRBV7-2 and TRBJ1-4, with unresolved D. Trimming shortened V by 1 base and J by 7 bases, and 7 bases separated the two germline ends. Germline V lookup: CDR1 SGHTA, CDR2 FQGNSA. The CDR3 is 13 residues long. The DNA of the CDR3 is TGTGCCAGCAGCTTAGAGGGAGGTGAAAAACTGTTTTTT. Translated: CASSLEGGEKLFF.

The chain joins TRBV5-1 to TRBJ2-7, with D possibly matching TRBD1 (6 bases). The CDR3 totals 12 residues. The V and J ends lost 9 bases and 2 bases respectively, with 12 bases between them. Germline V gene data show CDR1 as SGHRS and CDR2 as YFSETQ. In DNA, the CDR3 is TGCGCCATCAGGGGCCAGCCCTACGAGCAGTACTTC. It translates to CAIRGQPYEQYF.